This TCR beta chain was recorded in a study of blood T cell repertoires in COVID-19. Background on the study: COVID-19 samples from acute and convalescent phases originated in the United States, Italy and Spain.

Measured with immunoSEQ multiplex PCR; TCRdb has only the in-frame clones, and not every one. The table has more than 10,000 clones, roughly 73% seen once. The CDR3 has 16 amino acids. CDR1 and CDR2 from the germline V gene are MDHEN and SYDVKM. V was pared by 1 base and J by 2 bases, with 5 bases of the junction left unmatched. This sequence joins TRBV28 and TRBJ2-5; 9 bases are shared with TRBD1. The sequence came from a human donor in a cohort sampled during active COVID-19. The sequencing sample was made of peripheral blood. The CDR3 region has the DNA TGTGCCAGCAGTTTATACGGGACAGGGCCTCAAGAGACCCAGTACTTC. Encoded protein: CASSLYGTGPQETQYF. Full variable domain (remainder filled in from reference TRBV28 and TRBJ2-5): DVKVTQSSRYLVKRTGEKVFLECVQDMDHENMFWYRQDPGLGLRLIYFSYDVKMKEKGDIPEGYSVSREKKERFSLILESASTNQTSMYLCASSLYGTGPQETQYFGPGTRLLVL.